The following is a T cell receptor (beta chain) sequence with its context. V lost 4 bases to trimming and J lost 6 bases; unmatched junction nucleotides: 4. The germline V gene encodes CDR1 MNHEY and CDR2 SVGAGI. The CDR3 is 13 amino acids. This sample was included in a study of blood T cell repertoires in COVID-19. Overall study: Sites across the United States, Italy and Spain contributed samples from acute and convalescent COVID-19.

Source study methods: Reference gene primer amplification in the assay estimated nucleated cell counts. Generated by immunoSEQ multiplex PCR, the TCRdb table keeps only in-frame clones and is missing some. That table supplies the V and J calls and clone size; D and trimming were determined from the DNA. The sample lists hundreds of thousands of clones, about nine tenths occurring once. Those enrolled, adults aged about 18 to 89 years, came from about two dozen US areas. Grouping used clinical history reported by participants in a survey and questionnaire. The sequenced material came from PBMCs or T cells enriched from blood (not recorded which). The V gene is TRBV6-5, the J gene TRBJ1-2; 8 bases align to TRBD1. The TCR originated in a man aged 25 to 40 who had recovered from COVID-19. The CDR3 protein is CASSSTGGDGYTF. The CDR3 region has the DNA TGTGCCAGCAGTTCAACAGGGGGAGATGGCTACACCTTC.